This T cell receptor beta chain was sequenced during a study of blood T cell repertoires in COVID-19. The CDR3 totals 13 residues. Looked up from germline, CDR1 is SGHNT and CDR2 is YYREEE (reference sequence). V lost 3 bases, J lost 12 bases, and 8 bases stayed unmatched. Generated by immunoSEQ multiplex PCR, the TCRdb table keeps only in-frame clones and is missing some. The sample comprises roughly 62,000 clones, approximately 82% of which are singletons, and roughly 4% rests with the top ten. The rearrangement links TRBV5-4 to TRBJ2-1; 8 bases agree with TRBD2. This clonotype was sampled from a man in his 60s with acute or convalescent COVID-19. Sequencing was carried out using peripheral blood. CDR3 sequence (DNA): TGTGCCAGCAGCTCCTCTACCGGGAGGGTGCAGTTCTTC. Protein: CASSSSTGRVQFF.